Detailed here is one T cell receptor (beta chain). Its antigen is undetermined. Time point of the sample: persistent/refractory GD, antithyroid drugs over 5 years with positive TRAb. PBMC RNA served as the TCR library source. HTBI primers from iRepertoire and Arm-PCR of CDR3 regions yielded the TCR beta libraries. TCRdb re-called the multiplex PCR reads with MiXCR, one entry per CDR3 protein. The table lists about 430,000 distinct CDR3 sequences, over 20% of them singletons. There are 13 residues in the CDR3. Germline V CDR1 and CDR2: LNHDA, SQIVND (reference sequence). The J segment lost 2 bases and the V segment lost 8 bases, leaving 5 bases of the junction unmatched. These data come from a study of regulatory T cells in long-lasting Graves disease. Study-wide background: Persistent cases were those of Graves' disease that involved over 5 years of antithyroid drugs with positive TSH receptor antibodies.

Findings and caveats of the study: A greater number of public clonotypes (2,741) was shared by persistent patients than by new patients (about 880). It was possible that the small sample size reduced accuracy.

The clonotype comes from a female donor with Graves disease. V and J are TRBV19 and TRBJ1-1; 7 bases fit TRBD1. The source material was peripheral blood mononuclear cells (PBMCs), sampled when the disease was refractory, from a patient treated with antithyroid drugs. The CDR3 sequence: CASRDSPNTEAFF. In DNA, the CDR3 is TGTGCCAGTCGGGACAGCCCTAACACTGAAGCTTTCTTT.